The 13 T cell receptor beta chains in this list originate from one sample, sequenced in a study of identical twins. TCRdb reprocessed the 5' RACE reads with MiXCR, giving one entry per CDR3 protein. The table includes approximately 500,000 distinct CDR3 sequences, approximately 24% detected once. The same specimen was also included in a second study, on T cells expressing NK-cell markers.

Sequenced sample: CD4+ T cells sorted from blood. The receptors shown here come from a woman aged 18 to 35 in good health.

The rearrangement uses TRBV20-1 and TRBJ1-1; D uncertain. This CDR3 is built from 10 residues. Trimming stripped 4 bases from V and 4 bases from J, with 4 bases between. CDR1 is DFQATT, CDR2 SNEGSKA, per germline (reference sequence). The CDR3 reads CSAKTTEAFF. The CDR3 DNA is TGCAGTGCTAAGACCACTGAAGCTTTCTTT.

The chain couples TRBV5-1 to TRBJ2-1; 9 bases are shared with TRBD1. The germline V gene encodes CDR1 SGHRS and CDR2 YFSETQ. V shed 4 bases and J 5 bases; nucleotides not matched to a gene: 7. The CDR3 spans 15 residues. Written as DNA, the CDR3 is TGCGCCAGCAGCGACGGACAGGGGTCGAACAATGAGCAGTTCTTC. Encoded protein: CASSDGQGSNNEQFF.

This clonotype came up a few times. V and J are TRBV20-1 and TRBJ1-1, with a weak D call TRBD1 (5 bases). Trimming pared 2 bases from V and 0 bases from J, leaving 10 bases between. The CDR3 length is 14 residues. The V gene's germline CDR1 is DFQATT and CDR2 SNEGSKA (reference sequence). The CDR3 coding sequence is TGCAGTGCTAGAAGGAGGACAATGAACACTGAAGCTTTCTTT. Protein product: CSARRRTMNTEAFF.

J is TRBJ1-1 and V is TRBV6-2 or TRBV6-3; D remains unclear. This CDR3 is built from 13 residues. The germline V gene has CDR1 MNHEY and CDR2 SVGEGT. V lost 10 bases and J lost 1, with 13 bases in between. The chain's CDR3 is CATRPNRNTEAFF. The CDR3 region has the DNA TGTGCCACCCGCCCAAACAGGAACACTGAAGCTTTCTTT.

This clonotype was detected only a few times. The junction and the germline gene differ at one end; a read error may be behind it. V and J are TRBV3-1 and TRBJ2-7, with D maybe TRBD1 (6 bases). Looked up from germline, CDR1 is LGHDT and CDR2 is YNNKEL (reference sequence). CDR3 size: 12 residues. The CDR3 DNA follows: TGCGCCAGCAGCCAGGGGTACTACGAGCAGTACTTC. Amino acids: CASSQGYYEQYF.

The chain uses TRBV29-1 and TRBJ1-2, with D perhaps TRBD1 (6 bases). The CDR3 contains 15 residues. CDR1 is SQVTM and CDR2 is ANQGSEA in the germline V gene. Trimming removed 0 bases from V and 3 bases from J, with 14 bases in between. The DNA of the CDR3 is TGCAGCGTTGAAGAAATAAACAGGGAACACTATGGCTACACCTTC. Its protein product is CSVEEINREHYGYTF.

The chain links TRBV20-1 to TRBJ2-5; no clear D. Germline V gene lookup returns CDR1 DFQATT and CDR2 SNEGSKA (reference sequence). V dropped 1 base and J dropped 4 bases, with 10 bases sitting between them. There are 13 residues in the CDR3. The CDR3 DNA is TGCAGTGCTAGAGGCAGTCGAGGAGAGACCCAGTACTTC. This encodes CSARGSRGETQYF.

This clonotype was detected only a few times. V is TRBV5-1 and J is TRBJ1-1; D ambiguous. From germline, CDR1 is SGHRS and CDR2 YFSETQ. There are 19 residues in the CDR3. Deletions cut 0 bases from V and 0 bases from J, with 21 bases between. The CDR3 loop is CASSLALGRQGKVNTEAFF. CDR3 DNA: TGCGCCAGCAGCTTGGCCTTAGGACGCCAAGGGAAGGTGAACACTGAAGCTTTCTTT.

This sequence joins TRBV4-3 and TRBJ2-7, with 7 positions matching TRBD2. Looked up from germline, CDR1 is LGHNA and CDR2 is YSLEER. V trimming: 0 bases; J trimming: 3 bases; junction bases outside the gene matches: 11. This CDR3 has 17 amino acids. The CDR3 loop is CASSQDLSQAGYYEQYF. The CDR3 region has the DNA TGCGCCAGCAGCCAAGATCTTTCCCAAGCGGGATACTACGAGCAGTACTTC.

A few counts support this clonotype. The V gene is TRBV2, the J gene TRBJ2-1; the D gene is possibly TRBD1 (5 bases). Germline V gene sequence: CDR1 SNHLY, CDR2 FYNNEI. Trimming removed 7 bases at V and 5 bases at J, with 12 bases between. The CDR3 runs to 13 residues. Here the CDR3 reads CASIRDSDNEQFF. CDR3 nucleotide sequence: TGTGCCAGCATTCGAGACAGCGACAATGAGCAGTTCTTC.

This clonotype has a handful of counts. V gene TRBV12-3 or TRBV12-4 combines with J gene TRBJ2-5; the D is unclear. CDR3 length: 13 residues. Trimming removed 5 bases from V and 1 base from J, with 8 bases in between. The CDR3 coding sequence is TGTGCCAGCAGTCTCCACACCCAAGAGACCCAGTACTTC. Residues: CASSLHTQETQYF.

This clonotype showed up just a few times. This sequence joins TRBV12-3 or TRBV12-4 and TRBJ1-1; TRBD1 matches at 7 bases. J was trimmed by 11 bases and V by 6 bases; bases with no gene match: 12. This CDR3 region has 13 residues. The CDR3 protein is CASRRGQAYFAFF. CDR3 DNA: TGTGCCAGCAGACGTGGACAGGCTTACTTCGCTTTCTTT.

On this clonotype itself: The junction and the germline gene differ at one end; a read error may be behind it. The gene calls are TRBV10-1 and TRBJ2-7; D remains unclear. The CDR3 extends over 12 amino acids. Germline CDR1 reads WNHNN; CDR2 reads SYGVQD (reference sequence). CDR3 protein: CASSPDSNEQYF. The CDR3 DNA reads as TGCGCCAGCTCGCCAGACTCCAACGAGCAGTACTTC.